This T cell receptor beta chain is from a study of blood T cell repertoires in COVID-19. Study-wide background: T cells, B-cell-depleted T cells, or PBMCs supplied cDNA or gDNA.

The CDR3 is 13 residues long. The germline V gene has CDR1 MGHRA and CDR2 YSYEKL. The V gene lost 2 bases and the J gene lost 8 bases, with 9 bases spanning the gap. Here immunoSEQ multiplex PCR was the method, and the copy in TCRdb shows in-frame clones only, minus some. Of some 170,000 clones in the sample, around four fifths were seen once. Researchers sorted participants into cohorts using their self-reported clinical history. This chain uses TRBV4-1 with TRBJ1-4, with a possible D match to TRBD1 (5 bases). The material sequenced was PBMCs or T cells enriched from blood (not recorded which). The clonotype originates from a woman in her forties or fifties who had recovered from COVID-19. CDR3 nucleotide sequence: TGCGCCAGCAGCCAACAATCAGGGGAAAAACTGTTTTTT. Amino acid sequence: CASSQQSGEKLFF.